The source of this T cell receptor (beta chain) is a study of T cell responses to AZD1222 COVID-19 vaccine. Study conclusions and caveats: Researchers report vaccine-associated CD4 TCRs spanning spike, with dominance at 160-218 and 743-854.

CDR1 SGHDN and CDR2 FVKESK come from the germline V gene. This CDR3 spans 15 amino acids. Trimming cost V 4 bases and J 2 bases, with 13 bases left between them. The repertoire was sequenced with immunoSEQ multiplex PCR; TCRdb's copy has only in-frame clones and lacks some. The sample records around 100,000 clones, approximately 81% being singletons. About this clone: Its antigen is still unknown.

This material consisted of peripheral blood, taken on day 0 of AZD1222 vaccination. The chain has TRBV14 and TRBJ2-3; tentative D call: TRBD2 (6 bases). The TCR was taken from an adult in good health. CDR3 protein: CASSRISGATDTQYF. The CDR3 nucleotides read TGTGCCAGCAGCCGTATTAGCGGAGCCACAGATACGCAGTATTTT. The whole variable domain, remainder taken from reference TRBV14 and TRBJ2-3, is EAGVTQFPSHSVIEKGQTVTLRCDPISGHDNLYWYRRVMGKEIKFLLHFVKESKQDESGMPNNRFLAERTGGTYSTLKVQPAELEDSGVYFCASSRISGATDTQYFGPGTRLTVL.